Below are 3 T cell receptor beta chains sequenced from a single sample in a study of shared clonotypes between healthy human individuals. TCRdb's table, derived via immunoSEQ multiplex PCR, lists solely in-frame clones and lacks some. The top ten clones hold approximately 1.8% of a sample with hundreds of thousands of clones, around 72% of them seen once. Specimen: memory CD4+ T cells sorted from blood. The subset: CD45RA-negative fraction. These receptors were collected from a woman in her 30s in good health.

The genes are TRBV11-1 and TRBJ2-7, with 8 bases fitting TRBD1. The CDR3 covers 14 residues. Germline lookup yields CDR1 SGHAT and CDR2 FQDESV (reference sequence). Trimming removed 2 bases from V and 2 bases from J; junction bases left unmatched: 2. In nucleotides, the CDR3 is TGTGCCAGCAGCTTAACAGGGGGGACCTACGAGCAGTACTTC. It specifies CASSLTGGTYEQYF.

The CDR3 DNA sequence: TGTGCCTGGAGTGTACAGGGGACAGGGTTTCGAGAGCAGTACTTC. Its translation: CAWSVQGTGFREQYF. The chain combines TRBV30 with TRBJ2-7, with 9 bases that match TRBD1. CDR1 and CDR2 (germline): GTSNPN, SVGIG (reference sequence). This CDR3 region has 15 residues. Losses at the gene ends were 0 bases for V and 7 bases for J; bases not matched to a gene: 10. Variable domain in full (rest from reference TRBV30 and TRBJ2-7): SQTIHQWPATLVQPVGSPLSLECTVEGTSNPNLYWYRQAAGRGLQLLFYSVGIGQISSEVPQNLSASRPQDRQFILSSKKLLLSDSGFYLCAWSVQGTGFREQYFGPGTRLTVT.

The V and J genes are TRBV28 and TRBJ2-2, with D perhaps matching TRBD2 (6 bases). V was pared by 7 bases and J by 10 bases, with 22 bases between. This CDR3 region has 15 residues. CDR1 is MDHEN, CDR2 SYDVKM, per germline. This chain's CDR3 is CASIKDRGGKVELFF. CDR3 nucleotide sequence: TGTGCCAGCATCAAGGACCGGGGCGGGAAGGTGGAGCTGTTTTTT.